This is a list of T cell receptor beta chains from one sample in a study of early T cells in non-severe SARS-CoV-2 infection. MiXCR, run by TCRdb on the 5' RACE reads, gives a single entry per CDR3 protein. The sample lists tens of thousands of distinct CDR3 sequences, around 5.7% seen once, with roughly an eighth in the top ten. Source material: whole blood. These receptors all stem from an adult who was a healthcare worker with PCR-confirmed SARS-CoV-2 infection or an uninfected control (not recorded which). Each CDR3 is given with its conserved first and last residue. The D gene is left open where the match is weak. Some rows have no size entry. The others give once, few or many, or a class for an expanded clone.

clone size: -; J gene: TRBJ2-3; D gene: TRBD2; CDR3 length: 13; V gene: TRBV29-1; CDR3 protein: CSVSGKGTDTQYF; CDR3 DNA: TGCAGCGTTAGCGGGAAGGGGACAGATACGCAGTATTTT
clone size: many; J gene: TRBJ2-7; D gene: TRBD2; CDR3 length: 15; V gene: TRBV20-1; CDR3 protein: CSAIMTSGSFYEQYF; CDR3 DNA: TGCAGTGCTATTATGACTAGCGGGAGTTTTTACGAGCAGTACTTC
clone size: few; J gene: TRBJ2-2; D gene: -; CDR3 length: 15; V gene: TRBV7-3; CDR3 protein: CASSLMLANTGELFF; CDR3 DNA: TGTGCCAGCAGCTTAATGTTGGCCAACACCGGGGAGCTGTTTTTT
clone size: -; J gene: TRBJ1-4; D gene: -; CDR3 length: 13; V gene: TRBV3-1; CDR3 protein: CASSQAAWPKLFF; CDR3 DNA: TGTGCCAGCAGCCAAGCGGCTTGGCCTAAACTGTTTTTT
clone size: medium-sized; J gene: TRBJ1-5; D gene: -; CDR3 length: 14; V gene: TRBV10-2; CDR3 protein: CATLQDGSNQPQHF; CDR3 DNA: TGCGCCACCCTCCAGGACGGAAGCAATCAGCCCCAGCATTTT
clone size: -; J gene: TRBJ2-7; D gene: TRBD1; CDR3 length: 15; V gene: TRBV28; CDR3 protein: CASRRGQGYLYEQYF; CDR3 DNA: TGTGCCAGCAGACGGGGACAGGGATATTTGTACGAGCAGTACTTC
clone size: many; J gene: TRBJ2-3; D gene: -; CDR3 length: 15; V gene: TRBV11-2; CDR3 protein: CASSTDGESADTQYF; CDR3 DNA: TGTGCCAGCAGTACTGATGGGGAGTCGGCAGATACGCAGTATTTT
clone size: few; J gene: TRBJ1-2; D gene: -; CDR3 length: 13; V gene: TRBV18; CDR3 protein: CASSPDQGYGYTF; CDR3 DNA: TGTGCCAGCTCACCGGACCAGGGGTATGGCTACACCTTC
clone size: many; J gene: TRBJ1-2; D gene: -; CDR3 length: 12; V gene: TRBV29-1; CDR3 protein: CSVAGANYGYTF; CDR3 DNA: TGCAGCGTTGCCGGGGCCAACTATGGCTACACCTTC
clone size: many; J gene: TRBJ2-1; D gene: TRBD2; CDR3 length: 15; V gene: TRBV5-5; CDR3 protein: CASSLAASGYNEQFF; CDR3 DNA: TGTGCCAGCAGCTTGGCGGCTAGCGGATACAATGAGCAGTTCTTC
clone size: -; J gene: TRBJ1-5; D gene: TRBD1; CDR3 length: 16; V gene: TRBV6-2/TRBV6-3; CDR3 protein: CASSYSISGGHQPQHF; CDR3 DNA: TGTGCCAGCAGTTACTCGATTTCAGGGGGCCATCAGCCCCAGCATTTT
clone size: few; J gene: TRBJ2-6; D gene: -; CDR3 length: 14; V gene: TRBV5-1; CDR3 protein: CASSTQAGANVLTF; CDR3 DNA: TGCGCCAGCAGCACCCAAGCAGGGGCCAACGTCCTGACTTTC
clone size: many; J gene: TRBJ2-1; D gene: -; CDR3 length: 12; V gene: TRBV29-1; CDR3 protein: CSAGSLYNEQFF; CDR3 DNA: TGCAGCGCTGGCAGCCTCTACAATGAGCAGTTCTTC
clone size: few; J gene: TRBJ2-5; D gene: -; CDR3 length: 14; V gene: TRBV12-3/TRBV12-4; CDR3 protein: CASKSGSATETQYF; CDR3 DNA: TGTGCCAGCAAGTCAGGGAGCGCAACAGAGACCCAGTACTTC
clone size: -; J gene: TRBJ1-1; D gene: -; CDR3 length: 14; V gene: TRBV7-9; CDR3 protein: CASSLGRTREEAFF; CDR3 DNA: TGTGCCAGCAGCTTAGGGCGGACAAGAGAAGAAGCTTTCTTT
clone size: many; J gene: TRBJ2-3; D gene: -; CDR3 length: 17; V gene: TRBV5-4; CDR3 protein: CASSVEGRRDEGDTQYF; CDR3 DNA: TGTGCCAGCAGCGTTGAAGGTCGGAGGGACGAAGGGGATACGCAGTATTTT
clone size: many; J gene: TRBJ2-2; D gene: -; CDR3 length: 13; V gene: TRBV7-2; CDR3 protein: CASSPDYTGELFF; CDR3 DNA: TGTGCCAGCAGTCCAGACTATACCGGGGAGCTGTTTTTT
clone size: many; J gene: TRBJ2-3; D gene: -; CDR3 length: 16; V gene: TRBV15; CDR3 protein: CATSREAASITDTQYF; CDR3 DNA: TGTGCCACCAGCAGAGAAGCGGCGAGCATCACAGATACGCAGTATTTT
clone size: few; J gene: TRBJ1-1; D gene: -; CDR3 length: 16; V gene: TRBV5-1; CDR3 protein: CASSLAGGMTNTEAFF; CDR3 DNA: TGCGCCAGCAGCTTGGCCGGCGGTATGACGAACACTGAAGCTTTCTTT
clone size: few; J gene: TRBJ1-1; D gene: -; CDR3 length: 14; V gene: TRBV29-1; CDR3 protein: CSVGSQGMNTEAFF; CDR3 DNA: TGCAGCGTCGGGAGTCAGGGCATGAACACTGAAGCTTTCTTT
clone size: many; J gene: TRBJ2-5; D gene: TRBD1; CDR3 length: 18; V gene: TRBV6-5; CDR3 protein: CASSYTSPGTGYQETQYF; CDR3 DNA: TGTGCCAGCAGTTACACATCCCCCGGGACAGGGTACCAAGAGACCCAGTACTTC
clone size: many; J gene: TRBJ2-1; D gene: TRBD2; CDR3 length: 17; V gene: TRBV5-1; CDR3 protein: CASSLGTSGLSYNEQFF; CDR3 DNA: TGCGCCAGCAGCTTAGGGACTAGCGGACTATCCTACAATGAGCAGTTCTTC